A selection of T cell receptor beta chains follows, all from one sample in a study of T cell responses to AZD1222 COVID-19 vaccine. Using immunoSEQ multiplex PCR, the repertoire was profiled, and TCRdb retains in-frame clones only, with some absent. Among around 72,000 clones listed, roughly 91% were seen once. The sample in question was peripheral blood, obtained on day 0 of AZD1222 vaccination. Source of these receptors: an adult in good health. CDR3s include the opening cysteine and the closing phenylalanine or tryptophan. The D gene is left open where the match is weak. Size tells how often a clone was seen (once, few, many) or the class of an expanded clone, and some rows leave it out.

len	abundance	d_gene	v_gene	j_gene	CDR3nt	CDR3aa
14	NA	NA	TRBV2	TRBJ1-2	TGTGCCAGCAGCCTCGGGACGGGGGACTATGGCTACACCTTC	CASSLGTGDYGYTF
12	NA	NA	TRBV27	TRBJ1-1	TGTGCCAGCAGTTTTACGGGGGCGGAAGCTTTCTTT	CASSFTGAEAFF
15	NA	TRBD1	TRBV6-2/TRBV6-3	TRBJ2-7	TGTGCCAGCAGTTACGCCGAGACAGGGGTTTACGAGCAGTACTTC	CASSYAETGVYEQYF
13	NA	NA	TRBV6-4	TRBJ2-2	TGTGCCAGCAGTCCAGGGAACACCGGGGAGCTGTTTTTT	CASSPGNTGELFF
13	NA	NA	TRBV3-1/TRBV3-2	TRBJ2-7	TGTGCCAGCGCCAGAGGGGTTTCATACGAGCAGTACTTC	CASARGVSYEQYF
13	NA	NA	TRBV2	TRBJ1-1	TGTGCCAGCGGAGTAGTGTCGAACACTGAAGCTTTCTTT	CASGVVSNTEAFF
19	NA	NA	TRBV21-1	TRBJ2-7	TGTGCCAGCAGCACCACCCCCCTGGAGGACAGGCCTAGCACCTACGAGCAGTACTTC	CASSTTPLEDRPSTYEQYF
15	NA	NA	TRBV14	TRBJ1-1	TGTGCCAGCAGCCAAGGGGGCAGGGTTGGCACTGAAGCTTTCTTT	CASSQGGRVGTEAFF
12	few	NA	TRBV7-9	TRBJ2-3	TGTGCCAGCAGCCCTTCGTCAGATACGCAGTATTTT	CASSPSSDTQYF
13	NA	NA	TRBV19	TRBJ1-5	TGTGCCAGTAGTAGTCAGAAAAATCAGCCCCAGCATTTT	CASSSQKNQPQHF
12	NA	NA	TRBV4-1	TRBJ1-1	TGCGCCAGCAGCCAAGCAGGCACTGAAGCTTTCTTT	CASSQAGTEAFF
16	NA	NA	TRBV6-2/TRBV6-3	TRBJ1-1	TGTGCCAGCAGTTACTCTTTTGCAGATATGAACACTGAAGCTTTCTTT	CASSYSFADMNTEAFF
15	NA	NA	TRBV30	TRBJ1-3	TGTGCCTGGAGTGTCCGGGCAGCCTTCGGAAACACCATATATTTT	CAWSVRAAFGNTIYF
14	NA	NA	TRBV30	TRBJ1-2	TGTGCCTGGAGTGTACCCCCCACAGGGCTAGGCTACACCTTC	CAWSVPPTGLGYTF
13	NA	NA	TRBV18	TRBJ2-7	TGTGCCAGCTCACCTTCGACAGCCTACGAGCAGTACTTC	CASSPSTAYEQYF
14	NA	NA	TRBV7-2	TRBJ1-2	TGTGCCAGCAGCTTAGGGGCCAGCAACTATGGCTACACCTTC	CASSLGASNYGYTF
15	NA	NA	TRBV7-3	TRBJ2-2	TGTGCCAGCAGCTTCAGACAGGCAGGAACCGGGGAGCTGTTTTTT	CASSFRQAGTGELFF
11	NA	NA	TRBV30	TRBJ2-7	TGTGCCCTAGAACAGGGCTACGAGCAGTACTTC	CALEQGYEQYF
14	NA	TRBD1	TRBV6-5	TRBJ1-4	TGTGCCAGCAGGTACAGGGGAGCTAATGAAAAACTGTTTTTT	CASRYRGANEKLFF
13	once	NA	TRBV2	TRBJ2-7	TGTGCCAGCAGGGAGGGGGCGAGCTACGAGCAGTACTTC	CASREGASYEQYF
15	NA	TRBD1	TRBV5-1	TRBJ1-5	TGCGCCAGCAGCCTTACGACAGGGACTAATCAGCCCCAGCATTTT	CASSLTTGTNQPQHF
15	few	TRBD2	TRBV6-5	TRBJ2-4	TGTGCCAGCAGTCGCCAGCGGGGGGCCGAAAACATTCAGTACTTC	CASSRQRGAENIQYF
11	once	NA	TRBV29-1	TRBJ2-7	TGCAGCGTTTCCGAGTCCTACGAGCAGTACTTC	CSVSESYEQYF
14	NA	NA	TRBV28	TRBJ1-6	TGTGCCAGCAGTTTATTGGGGGAAAATTCACCCCTCCACTTT	CASSLLGENSPLHF
15	NA	TRBD1	TRBV7-6	TRBJ2-5	TGTGCCAGCAGCTTCAGACAGGGGTACCAAGAGACCCAGTACTTC	CASSFRQGYQETQYF
17	NA	NA	TRBV7-3	TRBJ1-6	TGTGCCAGCAGCTTAAACCCTGGTTCAGGGACTCGTACACCCCTCCACTTT	CASSLNPGSGTRTPLHF
13	NA	NA	TRBV15	TRBJ1-1	TGTGCCACCAGCAAGATCCGGGACACAGAAGCTTTCTTT	CATSKIRDTEAFF